The rows below give T cell receptor beta chains drawn from one sample of a study of blood T cell repertoires in COVID-19. Repertoires were generated with immunoSEQ multiplex PCR, while TCRdb's copy carries only in-frame clones and drops some. The repertoire holds 200,000 to 250,000 clones, with around 80% as singletons. The sample taken for sequencing was peripheral blood. The receptors were gathered from a woman between 65 and 79 years old with acute or convalescent COVID-19. CDR3s include the opening cysteine and the closing phenylalanine or tryptophan. Each record gives: J gene, D gene, clone size, V gene, CDR3 DNA, CDR3 protein. The D gene is left open where the match is weak. Part of the rows lack a size; the others show once, few, many or a class for expanded clones.

>TRBJ2-2|NA|NA|TRBV7-2
TGTGCCAGCAGCCTAAAGACAGCCGGGGAGCTGTTTTTT
CASSLKTAGELFF
>TRBJ2-2|TRBD2|NA|TRBV5-1
TGCGCCAGCAGCGCTGAGAGCGGGAGAAACACCGGGGAGCTGTTTTTT
CASSAESGRNTGELFF
>TRBJ2-5|TRBD2|NA|TRBV5-6
TGTGCCAGCAGCTTCAGACTAGCGCGGGAGACCCAGTACTTC
CASSFRLARETQYF
>TRBJ1-2|TRBD1|NA|TRBV27
TGTGCCAGCAGTTTAGAGGCAGGGGGCGGCTATGGCTACACCTTC
CASSLEAGGGYGYTF
>TRBJ2-5|NA|few|TRBV23-1
TGCGCCAGCAGTCAATCGGCCCGGCGCGGGAAAGAGACCCAGTACTTC
CASSQSARRGKETQYF
>TRBJ1-1|NA|few|TRBV18
TGTGCCAGCTCACCACGTGTAGATATGAACACTGAAGCTTTCTTT
CASSPRVDMNTEAFF
>TRBJ2-3|TRBD2|NA|TRBV5-1
TGCGCCAGCAGCCCGGGACTAGCGGGGATCACAGATACGCAGTATTTT
CASSPGLAGITDTQYF
>TRBJ2-3|TRBD2|few|TRBV7-2
TGTGCCAGCAGCTTACGACTAGCCGCCTACACAGATACGCAGTATTTT
CASSLRLAAYTDTQYF
>TRBJ2-5|TRBD2|NA|TRBV5-1
TGCGCCAGCAGCCAGGGCCTAGCGGGGGGTCAAGAGACCCAGTACTTC
CASSQGLAGGQETQYF
>TRBJ2-2|NA|NA|TRBV7-3
TGTGCCAGCAGCTTAACCCACAGGGGACTTAACACCGGGGAGCTGTTTTTT
CASSLTHRGLNTGELFF
>TRBJ2-5|TRBD2|NA|TRBV5-1
TGCGCCAGCAGCGACCAACGGCGAGGGGCCGGGGGGGAGACCCAGTACTTC
CASSDQRRGAGGETQYF
>TRBJ2-2|NA|NA|TRBV7-2
TGTGCCAGCGGTACGAGCGGGACAAACACCGGGGAGCTGTTTTTT
CASGTSGTNTGELFF
>TRBJ2-1|TRBD2|NA|TRBV19
TGTGCCAGTAGTACTAGCGGGGGGTACAATGAGCAGTTCTTC
CASSTSGGYNEQFF
>TRBJ2-4|NA|NA|TRBV6-5
TGTGCCAGCAGTTACTCGATGCGGGCCAAAAACATTCAGTACTTC
CASSYSMRAKNIQYF
>TRBJ2-2|NA|NA|TRBV30
TGTGCCTGGAGTGTCGGGAGAGGGGAGCTGTTTTTT
CAWSVGRGELFF
>TRBJ1-4|TRBD1|NA|TRBV4-1
TGCGCCAGCAGCCCCGACAGGGATCGTGAAAAACTGTTTTTT
CASSPDRDREKLFF
>TRBJ2-1|TRBD2|few|TRBV28
TGTGCCAGCAACACGCCCGCCGGGACTAGCGCCCACAATGAGCAGTTCTTC
CASNTPAGTSAHNEQFF
>TRBJ1-2|NA|once|TRBV29-1
TGCAGCGTTGAGGCAGGGCCTAACTATGGCTACACCTTC
CSVEAGPNYGYTF
>TRBJ2-1|TRBD2|NA|TRBV5-1
TGCGCCAGCGGCCTTCCTAAGTCAGCGGGGGGATCGGGGCAGTTCTTC
CASGLPKSAGGSGQFF
>TRBJ1-1|NA|NA|TRBV14
TGTGCCAGCAGCCAAGTGTTAGGGACAATTTACACTGAAGCTTTCTTT
CASSQVLGTIYTEAFF
>TRBJ2-1|TRBD2|NA|TRBV7-2
TGTGCCAGCAGCCCGGGGGGGTGGGCGGGGGGTTCCTACAATGAGCAGTTCTTC
CASSPGGWAGGSYNEQFF
>TRBJ1-6|NA|NA|TRBV5-5
TGTGCCAGCAGCCCCCCCCCGGACAGAAATTCACCCCTCCACTTT
CASSPPPDRNSPLHF
>TRBJ2-3|TRBD2|NA|TRBV3-1/TRBV3-2
TGTGCCAGCAGCCAGGTGTCGGGGGGGGCTACAGATACGCAGTATTTT
CASSQVSGGATDTQYF
>TRBJ1-1|NA|NA|TRBV12-3/TRBV12-4
TGTGCCAGCAGTTTTTCATCGGACACTGAAGCTTTCTTT
CASSFSSDTEAFF
>TRBJ2-3|TRBD2|many|TRBV7-2
TGTGCCAGCAGCCCAGGACTAGCGGGGGGGCCTAGTAGCACAGATACGCAGTATTTT
CASSPGLAGGPSSTDTQYF
>TRBJ2-1|NA|NA|TRBV10-3
TGTGCCATCAGTGAGTCGAGGGCTAGAGGATACAATGAGCAGTTCTTC
CAISESRARGYNEQFF
>TRBJ1-3|NA|few|TRBV5-6
TGTGCCAGCAGCCGGGGGGGCCAAGGAGGAAACACCATATATTTT
CASSRGGQGGNTIYF
>TRBJ2-1|TRBD1|NA|TRBV11-1
TGTGCCAGCAGCTTAACAGGGGGAGGATACAATGAGCAGTTCTTC
CASSLTGGGYNEQFF
>TRBJ2-5|NA|NA|TRBV18
TGTGCCAGCTCAGTTGCTACAGGGCAAGAGACCCAGTACTTC
CASSVATGQETQYF
>TRBJ2-3|TRBD2|NA|TRBV7-2
TGTGCCAGCAGCCCAAGACTAGCGGGGGGGCACACAGATACGCAGTATTTT
CASSPRLAGGHTDTQYF
>TRBJ2-3|TRBD1|NA|TRBV5-1
TGCGCCAGCAGCTTGGGACGGGACAGGGGCACAGATACGCAGTATTTT
CASSLGRDRGTDTQYF
>TRBJ2-3|TRBD2|NA|TRBV6-5
TGTGCCAGCAGTTACTACACGGGGGGTACAGATACGCAGTATTTT
CASSYYTGGTDTQYF
>TRBJ2-1|NA|NA|TRBV9
TGTGCCAGCAGCGTCGGGGAAGCCAATGAGCAGTTCTTC
CASSVGEANEQFF
>TRBJ1-2|NA|few|TRBV5-5
TGTGCCAGCAGCCCCGACACCAACTATGGCTACACCTTC
CASSPDTNYGYTF
>TRBJ2-5|TRBD2|NA|TRBV6-2/TRBV6-3
TGTGCCAGCAGTTACTCCCCCTTGCTAGCGGGGGATCAAGAGACCCAGTACTTC
CASSYSPLLAGDQETQYF
>TRBJ1-1|NA|NA|TRBV2
TGTGCCAGCAGTAGTGGGGGCAGAAGGTCCTCTGAAGCTTTCTTT
CASSSGGRRSSEAFF
>TRBJ2-3|NA|few|TRBV7-8
TGTGCCAGCAGCTTAGACAGGGGAGGAGATACGCAGTATTTT
CASSLDRGGDTQYF
>TRBJ2-1|TRBD2|NA|TRBV27
TGTGCCAGCAGTGTTCGACTAGCGGGGGGGCAAAATGAGCAGTTCTTC
CASSVRLAGGQNEQFF
>TRBJ2-7|TRBD2|once|TRBV29-1
TGCAGCGTGGGTCCGGGACTAGCGGGGGAAGAGCAGTACTTC
CSVGPGLAGEEQYF
>TRBJ2-1|NA|NA|TRBV14
TGTGCCAGCAGCAACGGACGGGGTACCGATGAGCAGTTCTTC
CASSNGRGTDEQFF
>TRBJ2-1|NA|NA|TRBV11-2
TGTGCCAGCAGCTTAATTCGGGGCACAGGGCACAATGAGCAGTTCTTC
CASSLIRGTGHNEQFF
>TRBJ2-1|NA|NA|TRBV12-3/TRBV12-4
TGTGCCAGCAGGATAAGAGCCGATGAGCAGTTCTTC
CASRIRADEQFF
>TRBJ2-3|NA|NA|TRBV7-6
TGTGCCAGCAGCTTCCGGGACTCCCCTACCCCTAGCACAGATACGCAGTATTTT
CASSFRDSPTPSTDTQYF
>TRBJ2-3|NA|few|TRBV5-4
TGTGCCAGCAGCTTTCCAGGCTTTAGAAACACAGATACGCAGTATTTT
CASSFPGFRNTDTQYF
>TRBJ2-1|TRBD2|NA|TRBV7-2
TGTGCCAGCAGCTTAGAAGCGGGGGGGCGGTATGAGCAGTTCTTC
CASSLEAGGRYEQFF
>TRBJ1-5|NA|few|TRBV24-1
TGTGCCACCAGTGGGGCCACAGGGCCTCAGCCCCAGCATTTT
CATSGATGPQPQHF
>TRBJ2-2|NA|NA|TRBV14
TGTGCCAGCAGCCAAGTGACTAACGGGGAGCTGTTTTTT
CASSQVTNGELFF
>TRBJ1-1|NA|NA|TRBV23-1
TGCGCCAGCCGCGGGAGTGAAGCTTTCTTT
CASRGSEAFF
>TRBJ2-5|NA|NA|TRBV3-1/TRBV3-2
TGTGCCAGCAGCCAAGATCGGGGGGCGGGGCCCCTCGGAGAGACCCAGTACTTC
CASSQDRGAGPLGETQYF
>TRBJ2-3|TRBD2|NA|TRBV9
TGTGCCAGCAGCGTGGTGGCGGGGGGGCCCCTCCCAGATACGCAGTATTTT
CASSVVAGGPLPDTQYF
>TRBJ1-1|TRBD1|once|TRBV6-2/TRBV6-3
TGTGCCAGCAGTTACTCACCGGTCACAGGGGATGAAGCTTTCTTT
CASSYSPVTGDEAFF
>TRBJ2-3|TRBD2|NA|TRBV18
TGTGCCAGCCCGAAAAAGGGCGAGGGGAGGGCAGATACGCAGTATTTT
CASPKKGEGRADTQYF
>TRBJ2-3|NA|NA|TRBV4-3
TGCGCCAGCAGCCCCTCTATCCGCACAGATACGCAGTATTTT
CASSPSIRTDTQYF
>TRBJ2-2|NA|few|TRBV10-3
TGTGCCATCAGTGAGCTCCTTATCTACACCGGGGAGCTGTTTTTT
CAISELLIYTGELFF
>TRBJ2-3|TRBD1|few|TRBV15
TGTGCCACGCCCGGACAGGGACCCACAGATACGCAGTATTTT
CATPGQGPTDTQYF